What follows describes a single T cell receptor (beta chain). Which antigen it targets is not known. No quality values exist for individual bases; no much larger clone is one base distant. Genomic DNA was isolated from the sorted cells so that the TCRbeta CDR3 region could be sequenced. The immunoSEQ Assay was used for sequencing of TCRbeta CDR3 regions. What TCRdb holds here is the immuneACCESS table cut down to in-frame rearrangements. Part of the clones is not present; checked against another copy, under half of the missing clones reflect an unresolved V gene, and the others are unexplained. A total of more than 45,000 clones appear in this sample, 70% to 90% of them only once. The top ten clones comprise around 0.8% of the sample. The source of the sample is a study of OX40 agonist ivuxolimab in advanced cancers. Turning to the overall study: Ivuxolimab was an agonistic, fully human IgG2 monoclonal antibody directed against OX40 (CD134), a costimulatory receptor. Intravenous ivuxolimab was administered to patients every 2 weeks at six dose levels: 0.01, 0.1, 0.3, 1.5, 3 and 10 mg/kg. Among the roughly 50 dose-escalation patients, about 19 had hepatocellular carcinoma, approximately 15 melanoma, 9 renal cell carcinoma and 9 head and neck cancer. The dose-escalation cohort was approximately 83% male with a mean age of approximately 60 years, ranging from roughly 20 to 80. Patients were allowed to have had prior anti-PD-1, anti-PD-L1 or anti-CTLA-4 therapy, and roughly 40% of the dose-escalation patients had previously received checkpoint inhibitors. Three dose-escalation patients achieved partial responses, one with hepatocellular carcinoma and two with cutaneous melanoma. The purpose of peripheral TCRbeta sequencing was to test whether ivuxolimab changed TCR sequence diversity and led to clonal T-cell expansion. The monotherapy dose-escalation portion (N ≈ 52 patients) of the phase I ivuxolimab trial is reported in the paper.

The CDR3 starts with the cysteine, ends with the phenylalanine, and has 15 residues. The CDR3 DNA has 45 bases and is translated from base 1. After removal of 3 bases from V and 9 bases from J, the junction retains 11 bases not matched to a gene. CDR1 and CDR2, per the germline V gene, are MNHNS and SASEGT. The trial excluded patients who had a history of autoimmune disease or who were on systemic immunosuppression. Peripheral blood for TCR sequencing was drawn from every dose cohort at baseline, at cycle 4 day 1 and at cycle 7 day 1. The samples were drawn from a first-in-human, open-label, multicenter phase I dose-escalation trial of ivuxolimab. The trial enrolled adults with locally advanced or metastatic head and neck squamous cell, hepatocellular, melanoma or renal cell carcinoma. Before TCR sequencing, CD4+ and CD8+ T cells were separately sorted from peripheral blood. General conclusions and limits of the study: At doses from 0.1 to 3.0 mg/kg, clonal expansion was seen in both CD4+ and CD8+ blood T cells between baseline and week 6. Which antigens the clonally expanded peripheral T cells were specific for was not determined. After ivuxolimab, expanded clones were on average more numerous among CD8+ T cells than among CD4+ T cells. In the 0.1-3.0 mg/kg groups, partial responders had among the lowest normalized peripheral clonal expansion, particularly in CD8+ T cells. Low levels of normalized T-cell clonal expansion were also seen in some patients who did not respond.

The specimen was CD4+ or CD8+ T cells sorted from blood, collected in a trial of the OX40 agonist ivuxolimab. This TCR came from an adult with an advanced solid tumor such as melanoma, head and neck, liver or kidney cancer. The chain uses TRBV6-1 and TRBJ1-3, with TRBD1 matching 7 junction bases. In nucleotides, the sequence is TGTGCCAGCAGTGAGTTAGGGACAGCCGCCTTCACCATATATTTT. Its coded protein is CASSELGTAAFTIYF.